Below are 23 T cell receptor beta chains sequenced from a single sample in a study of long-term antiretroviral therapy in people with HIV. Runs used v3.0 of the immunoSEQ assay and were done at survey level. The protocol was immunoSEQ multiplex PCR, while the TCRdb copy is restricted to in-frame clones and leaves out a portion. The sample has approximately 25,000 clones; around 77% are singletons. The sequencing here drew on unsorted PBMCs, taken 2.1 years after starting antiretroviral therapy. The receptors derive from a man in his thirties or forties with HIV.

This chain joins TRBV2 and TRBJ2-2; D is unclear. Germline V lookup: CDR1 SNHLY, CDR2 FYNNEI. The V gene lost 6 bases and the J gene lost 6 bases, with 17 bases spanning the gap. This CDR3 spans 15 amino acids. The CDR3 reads CASSLGPIPAGELFF. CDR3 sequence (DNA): TGTGCCAGCAGCCTAGGACCCATTCCGGCCGGGGAGCTGTTTTTT.

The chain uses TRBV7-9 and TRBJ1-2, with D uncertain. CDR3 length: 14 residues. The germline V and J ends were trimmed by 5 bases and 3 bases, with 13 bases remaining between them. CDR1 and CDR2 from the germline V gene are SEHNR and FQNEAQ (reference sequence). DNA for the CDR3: TGTGCCAGCAGCCCCCGACGCCGGGACTATGGCTACACCTTC. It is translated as CASSPRRRDYGYTF.

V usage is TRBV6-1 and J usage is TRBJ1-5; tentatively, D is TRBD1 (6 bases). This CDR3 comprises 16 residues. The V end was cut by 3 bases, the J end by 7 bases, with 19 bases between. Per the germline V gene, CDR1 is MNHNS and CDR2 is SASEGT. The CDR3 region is CASSDGSGVGGQPQHF. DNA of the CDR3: TGTGCCAGCAGTGATGGGTCGGGTGTAGGGGGGCAGCCCCAGCATTTT.

The CDR3 is CASSAQGGNTIYF. The CDR3 DNA is TGTGCCAGCAGCGCACAGGGAGGAAACACCATATATTTT. The chain uses TRBV7-2 and TRBJ1-3; weak D call: TRBD1 (6 bases). The germline V gene encodes CDR1 SGHTA and CDR2 FQGNSA. The CDR3 sequence is 13 residues long. V shed 5 bases and J shed 4 bases, with 9 bases lying between them. The full variable domain, its missing parts supplied by reference TRBV7-2 and TRBJ1-3, is GAGVSQSPSNKVTEKGKDVELRCDPISGHTALYWYRQSLGQGLEFLIYFQGNSAPDKSGLPSDRFSAERTGGSVSTLTIQRTQQEDSAVYLCASSAQGGNTIYFGEGSWLTVV.

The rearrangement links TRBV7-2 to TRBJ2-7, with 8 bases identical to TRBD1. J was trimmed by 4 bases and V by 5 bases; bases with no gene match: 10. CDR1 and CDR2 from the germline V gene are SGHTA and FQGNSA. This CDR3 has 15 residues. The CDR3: CASSHSGQGAYEQYF. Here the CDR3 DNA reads TGTGCCAGCAGCCATTCTGGACAGGGAGCGTACGAGCAGTACTTC.

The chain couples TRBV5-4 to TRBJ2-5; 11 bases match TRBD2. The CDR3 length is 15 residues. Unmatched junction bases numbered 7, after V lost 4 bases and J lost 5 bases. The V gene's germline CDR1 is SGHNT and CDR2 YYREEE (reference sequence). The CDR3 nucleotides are TGTGCCAGCAGCCCTCTAGCGGGGGGCGGGGAGACCCAGTACTTC. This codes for CASSPLAGGGETQYF.

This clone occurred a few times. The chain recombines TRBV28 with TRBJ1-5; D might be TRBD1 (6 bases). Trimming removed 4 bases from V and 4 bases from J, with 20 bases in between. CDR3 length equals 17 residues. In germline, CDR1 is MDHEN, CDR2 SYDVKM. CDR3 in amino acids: CASSWFGTRGLNQPQHF. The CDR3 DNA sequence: TGTGCCAGCAGTTGGTTCGGGACCAGGGGCCTTAATCAGCCCCAGCATTTT.

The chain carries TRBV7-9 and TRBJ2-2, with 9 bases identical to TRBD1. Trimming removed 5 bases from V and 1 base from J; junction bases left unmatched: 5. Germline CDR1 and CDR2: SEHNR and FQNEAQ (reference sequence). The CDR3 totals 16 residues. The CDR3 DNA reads TGTGCCAGCAGCCCCCACAGGGGGCTGAACACCGGGGAGCTGTTTTTT. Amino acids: CASSPHRGLNTGELFF.

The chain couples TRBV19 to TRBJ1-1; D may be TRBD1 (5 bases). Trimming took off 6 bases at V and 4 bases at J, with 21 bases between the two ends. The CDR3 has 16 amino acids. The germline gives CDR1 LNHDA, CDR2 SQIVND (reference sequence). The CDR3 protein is CASSPLEGIGGTEAFF. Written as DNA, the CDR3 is TGTGCCAGTAGCCCCTTGGAGGGGATTGGGGGCACTGAAGCTTTCTTT. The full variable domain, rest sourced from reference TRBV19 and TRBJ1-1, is DGGITQSPKYLFRKEGQNVTLSCEQNLNHDAMYWYRQDPGQGLRLIYYSQIVNDFQKGDIAEGYSVSREKKESFPLTVTSAQKNPTAFYLCASSPLEGIGGTEAFFGQGTRLTVV.

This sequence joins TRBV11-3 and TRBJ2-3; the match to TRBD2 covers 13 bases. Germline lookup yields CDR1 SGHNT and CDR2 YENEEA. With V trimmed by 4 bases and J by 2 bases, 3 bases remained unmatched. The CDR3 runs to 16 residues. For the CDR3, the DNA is TGTGCCAGCAGCTCCGGACTAGCGGGGGCCACAGATACGCAGTATTTT. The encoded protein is CASSSGLAGATDTQYF.

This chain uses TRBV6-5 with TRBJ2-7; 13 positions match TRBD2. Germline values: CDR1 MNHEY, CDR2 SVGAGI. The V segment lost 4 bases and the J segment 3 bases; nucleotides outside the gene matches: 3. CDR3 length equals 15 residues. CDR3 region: CASSSGLAGVYEQYF. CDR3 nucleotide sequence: TGTGCCAGCAGTTCTGGACTAGCGGGAGTCTACGAGCAGTACTTC.

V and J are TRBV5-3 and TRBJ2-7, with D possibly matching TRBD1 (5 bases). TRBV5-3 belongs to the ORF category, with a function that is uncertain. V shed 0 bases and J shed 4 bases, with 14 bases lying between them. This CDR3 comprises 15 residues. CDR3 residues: CARSLGCSQGYEQYF. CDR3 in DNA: TGTGCCAGAAGCTTGGGCTGTAGCCAGGGATACGAGCAGTACTTC.

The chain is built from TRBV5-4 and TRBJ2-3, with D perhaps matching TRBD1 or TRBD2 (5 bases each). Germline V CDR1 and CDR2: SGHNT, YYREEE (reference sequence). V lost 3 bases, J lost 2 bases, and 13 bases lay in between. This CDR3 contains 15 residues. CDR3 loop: CASSSRGVITDTQYF. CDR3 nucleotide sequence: TGTGCCAGCAGCTCGAGGGGAGTGATCACAGATACGCAGTATTTT. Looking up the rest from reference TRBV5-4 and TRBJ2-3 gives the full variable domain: ETGVTQSPTHLIKTRGQQVTLRCSSQSGHNTVSWYQQALGQGPQFIFQYYREEENGRGNFPPRFSGLQFPNYSSELNVNALELDDSALYLCASSSRGVITDTQYFGPGTRLTVL.

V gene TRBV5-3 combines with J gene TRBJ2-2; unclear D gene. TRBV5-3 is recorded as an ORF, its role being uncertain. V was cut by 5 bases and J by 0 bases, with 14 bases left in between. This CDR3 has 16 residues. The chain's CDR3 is CARSKGPNPNTGELFF. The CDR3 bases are TGTGCCAGAAGTAAAGGGCCCAACCCGAACACCGGGGAGCTGTTTTTT.

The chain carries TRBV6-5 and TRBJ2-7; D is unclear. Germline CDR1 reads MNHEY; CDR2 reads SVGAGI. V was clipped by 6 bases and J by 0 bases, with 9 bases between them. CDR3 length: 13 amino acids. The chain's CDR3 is CASSPSSSYEQYF. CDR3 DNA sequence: TGTGCCAGCAGCCCCTCGAGCTCCTACGAGCAGTACTTC.

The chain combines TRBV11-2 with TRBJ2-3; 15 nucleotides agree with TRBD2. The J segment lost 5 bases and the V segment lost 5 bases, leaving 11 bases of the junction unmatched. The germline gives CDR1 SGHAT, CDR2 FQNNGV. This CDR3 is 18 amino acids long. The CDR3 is CASSQVVLGLAGGDTQYF. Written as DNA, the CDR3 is TGTGCCAGCAGCCAGGTGGTTCTGGGACTAGCGGGAGGAGATACGCAGTATTTT. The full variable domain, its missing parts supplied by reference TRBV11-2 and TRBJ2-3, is EAGVAQSPRYKIIEKRQSVAFWCNPISGHATLYWYQQILGQGPKLLIQFQNNGVVDDSQLPKDRFSAERLKGVDSTLKIQPAKLEDSAVYLCASSQVVLGLAGGDTQYFGPGTRLTVL.

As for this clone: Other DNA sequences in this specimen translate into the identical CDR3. The CDR3 region is CAWSQLSYEQYF. CDR3 coding DNA: TGTGCCTGGAGCCAGCTCTCCTACGAGCAGTACTTC. V is TRBV30 and J is TRBJ2-7; no reliable D call. CDR3 length equals 12 residues. V was clipped by 3 bases and J by 0 bases, with 6 bases between them. Germline V CDR1 and CDR2: GTSNPN, SVGIG (reference sequence).

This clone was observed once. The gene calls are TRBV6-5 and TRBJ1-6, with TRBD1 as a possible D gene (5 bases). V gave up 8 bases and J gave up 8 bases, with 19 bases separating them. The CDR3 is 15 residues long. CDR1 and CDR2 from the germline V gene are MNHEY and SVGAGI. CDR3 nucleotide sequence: TGTGCCAGCCGTAGGGGCCCCCAGCCGCATTCACCCCTCCACTTT. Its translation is CASRRGPQPHSPLHF.

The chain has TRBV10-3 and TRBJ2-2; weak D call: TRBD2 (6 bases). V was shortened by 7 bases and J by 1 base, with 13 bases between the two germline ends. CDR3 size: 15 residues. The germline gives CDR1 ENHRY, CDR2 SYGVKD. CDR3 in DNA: TGTGCCATCAATGGGGGGTCGAGGAACACCGGGGAGCTGTTTTTT. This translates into CAINGGSRNTGELFF.

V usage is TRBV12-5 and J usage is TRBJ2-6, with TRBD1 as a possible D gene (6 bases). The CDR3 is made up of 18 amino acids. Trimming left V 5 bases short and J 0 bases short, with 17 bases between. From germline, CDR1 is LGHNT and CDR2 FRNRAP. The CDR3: CASGPRQEVPSGANVLTF. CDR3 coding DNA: TGTGCTAGTGGTCCGAGACAGGAGGTCCCCTCTGGGGCCAACGTCCTGACTTTC.

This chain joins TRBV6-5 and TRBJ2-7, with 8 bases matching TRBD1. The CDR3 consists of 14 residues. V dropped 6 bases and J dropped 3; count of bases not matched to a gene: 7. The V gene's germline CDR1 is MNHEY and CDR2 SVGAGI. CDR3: CASREGQGSYEQYF. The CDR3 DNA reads TGTGCCAGCAGAGAAGGACAGGGCAGCTACGAGCAGTACTTC.

The CDR3 loop is CASRVGQGRSYEQYF. CDR3 in DNA: TGTGCCAGCAGGGTCGGACAGGGCAGGTCCTACGAGCAGTACTTC. V usage is TRBV2 and J usage is TRBJ2-7; 8 bases map to TRBD1. Per germline, CDR1 SNHLY and CDR2 FYNNEI. V lost 6 bases and J lost 1; bases outside the gene matches: 8. The CDR3 length is 15 residues.

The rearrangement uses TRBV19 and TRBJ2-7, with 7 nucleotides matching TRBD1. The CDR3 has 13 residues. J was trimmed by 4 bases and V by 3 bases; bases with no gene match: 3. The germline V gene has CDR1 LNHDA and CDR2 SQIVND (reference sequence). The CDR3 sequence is CASSMGRGYEQYF. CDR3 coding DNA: TGTGCCAGTAGTATGGGCAGGGGGTACGAGCAGTACTTC.